This T cell receptor beta chain was documented in a study of T-cell reconstitution after alpha-beta-depleted transplantation in children. Unique molecular identifiers were incorporated into the prepared TCRbeta library. TCRdb reprocessed the PCR reads with MiXCR, giving one entry per CDR3 protein. The sample includes 150,000 to 250,000 distinct CDR3 sequences, about 6% of them seen just once. This clonotype was seen ten or more times. Per germline, CDR1 SGHRS and CDR2 YFSETQ. V trimming: 3 bases; J trimming: 7 bases; junction bases outside the gene matches: 3. CDR3 length: 15 amino acids. The chain carries TRBV5-1 and TRBJ2-1; TRBD2 aligns across 14 bases. This clonotype was sampled from a girl less than two years old with combined immunodeficiency, due to receive a stem cell transplant. The sequenced sample was PBMCs, obtained before TCRalphabeta/CD19-depleted stem cell transplant. The DNA of the CDR3 is TGCGCCAGCAGCTCGGGACTAGCGGGAGCGAATGAGCAGTTCTTC. As protein: CASSSGLAGANEQFF.